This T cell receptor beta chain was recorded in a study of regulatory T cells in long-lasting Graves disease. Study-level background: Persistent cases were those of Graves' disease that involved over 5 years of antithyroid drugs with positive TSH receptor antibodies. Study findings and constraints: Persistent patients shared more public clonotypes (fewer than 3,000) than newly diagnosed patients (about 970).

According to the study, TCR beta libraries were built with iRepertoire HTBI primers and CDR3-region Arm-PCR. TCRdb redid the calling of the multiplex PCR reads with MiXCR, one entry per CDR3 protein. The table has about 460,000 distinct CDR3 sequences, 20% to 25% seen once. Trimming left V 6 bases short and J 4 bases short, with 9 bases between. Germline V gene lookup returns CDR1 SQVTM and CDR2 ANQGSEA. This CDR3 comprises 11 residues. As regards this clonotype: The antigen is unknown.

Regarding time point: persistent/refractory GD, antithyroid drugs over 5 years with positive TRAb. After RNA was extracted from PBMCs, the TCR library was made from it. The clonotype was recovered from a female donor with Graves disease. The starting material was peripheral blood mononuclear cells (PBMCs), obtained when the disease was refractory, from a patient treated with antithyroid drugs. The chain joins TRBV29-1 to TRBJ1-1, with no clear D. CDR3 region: CSVVLPTEAFF. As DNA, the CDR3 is TGCAGCGTAGTCTTGCCCACTGAAGCTTTCTTT. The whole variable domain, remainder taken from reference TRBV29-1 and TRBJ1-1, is SAVISQKPSRDICQRGTSLTIQCQVDSQVTMMFWYRQQPGQSLTLIATANQGSEATYESGFVIDKFPISRPNLTFSTLTVSNMSPEDSSIYLCSVVLPTEAFFGQGTRLTVV.